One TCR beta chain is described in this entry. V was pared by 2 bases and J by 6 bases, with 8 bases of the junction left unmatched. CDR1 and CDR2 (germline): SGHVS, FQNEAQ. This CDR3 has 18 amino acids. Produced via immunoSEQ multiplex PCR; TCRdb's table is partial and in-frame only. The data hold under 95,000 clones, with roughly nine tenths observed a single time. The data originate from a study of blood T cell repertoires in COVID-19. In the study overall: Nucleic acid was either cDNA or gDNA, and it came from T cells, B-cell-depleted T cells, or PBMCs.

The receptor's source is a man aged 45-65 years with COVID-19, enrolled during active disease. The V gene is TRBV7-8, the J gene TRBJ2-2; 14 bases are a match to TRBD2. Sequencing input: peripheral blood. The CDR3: CASSLTGTSGRVAGELFF. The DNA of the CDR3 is TGTGCCAGCAGCTTAACCGGGACTAGCGGGAGAGTTGCCGGGGAGCTGTTTTTT. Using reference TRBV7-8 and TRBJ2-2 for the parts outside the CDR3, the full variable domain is GAGVSQSPRYKVAKRGQDVALRCDPISGHVSLFWYQQALGQGPEFLTYFQNEAQLDKSGLPSDRFFAERPEGSVSTLKIQRTQQEDSAVYLCASSLTGTSGRVAGELFFGEGSRLTVL.